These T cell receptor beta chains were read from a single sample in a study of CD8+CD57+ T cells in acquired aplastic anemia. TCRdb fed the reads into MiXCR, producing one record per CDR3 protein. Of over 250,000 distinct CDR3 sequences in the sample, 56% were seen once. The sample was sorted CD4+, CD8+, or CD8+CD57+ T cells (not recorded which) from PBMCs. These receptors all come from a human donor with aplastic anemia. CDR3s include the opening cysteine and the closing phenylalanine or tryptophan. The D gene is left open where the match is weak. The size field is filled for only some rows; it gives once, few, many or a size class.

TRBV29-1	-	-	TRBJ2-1	TGCAGCGTAACGGGAGATCACAATGAGCAGTCCTTC	CSVTGDHNEQSF
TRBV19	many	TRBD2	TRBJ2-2	TGTGCCAGTACCCCCAGCTCGGGACTAGCAAACACCGGGGAGCTGTTTTTT	CASTPSSGLANTGELFF
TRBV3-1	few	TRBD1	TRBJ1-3	TGTGCCAGCAGCCAGACAGGGTCTATTAACGGAAACACCATATATTTT	CASSQTGSINGNTIYF
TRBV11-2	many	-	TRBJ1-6	TGTGCCAGCAGCAACCGCCAGGGAGTCGAACTAAGTTCACCCCTCCACTTT	CASSNRQGVELSSPLHF
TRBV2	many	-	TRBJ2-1	TGTGCCAGCGGAGGGACTTCATACAATGAGCAGTTCTTC	CASGGTSYNEQFF
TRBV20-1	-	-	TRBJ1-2	TGCAGTGCCCAAGGGACTAGCGGGAGCTCCTACACCTTC	CSAQGTSGSSYTF
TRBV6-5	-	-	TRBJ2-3	TGTGCCAGCAGTTACGGATTAAGCGGGTCTACAGATACGCAGTATTTT	CASSYGLSGSTDTQYF
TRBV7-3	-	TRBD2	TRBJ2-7	TGTGCCAGCAGCTTGGGAGGGCATACTCTTATGGAGCAGTACTTC	CASSLGGHTLMEQYF
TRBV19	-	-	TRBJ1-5	TGTGCCAGTAGTACCGATCAGCCCCAGCATTTT	CASSTDQPQHF
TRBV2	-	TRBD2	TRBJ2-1	TGTGCCAGCAGAGGGACTAGCGGGAGCGCTAATGAGCAGTTCTTC	CASRGTSGSANEQFF